The source of this T cell receptor beta chain is a study of cytomegalovirus exposure and HLA in healthy donors. In this sample, this clone turned up once. In the PCR, 60 Vbeta and 13 Jbeta primers were used. Using immunoSEQ multiplex PCR, the repertoire was profiled, and TCRdb retains in-frame clones only, with some absent. The table shows roughly 100,000 clones, with over 60% occurring only once. Germline V lookup: CDR1 LNHDA, CDR2 SQIVND (reference sequence). Unmatched junction bases numbered 7, after V lost 7 bases and J lost 8 bases. This CDR3 has 13 amino acids. The sequence derives from a male donor in good health and CMV-seropositive. This chain uses TRBV19 with TRBJ1-4, with TRBD1 matching over 7 bases. Sample: PBMCs. The CDR3 here is CASKDRSSEKLFF. Written as DNA, the CDR3 is TGTGCCAGTAAGGACAGGTCGTCCGAAAAACTGTTTTTT.